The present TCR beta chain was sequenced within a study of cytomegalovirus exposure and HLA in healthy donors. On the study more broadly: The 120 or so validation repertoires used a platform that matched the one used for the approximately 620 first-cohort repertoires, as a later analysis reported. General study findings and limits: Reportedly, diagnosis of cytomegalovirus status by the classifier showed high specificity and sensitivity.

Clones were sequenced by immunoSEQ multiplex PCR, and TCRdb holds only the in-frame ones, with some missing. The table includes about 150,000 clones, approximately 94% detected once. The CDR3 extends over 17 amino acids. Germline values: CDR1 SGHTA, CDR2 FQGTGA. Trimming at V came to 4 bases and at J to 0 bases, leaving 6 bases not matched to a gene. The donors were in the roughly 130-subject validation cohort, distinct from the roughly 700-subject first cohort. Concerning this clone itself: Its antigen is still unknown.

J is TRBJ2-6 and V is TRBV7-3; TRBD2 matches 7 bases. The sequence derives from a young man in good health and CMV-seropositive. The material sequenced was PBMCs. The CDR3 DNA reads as TGTGCCAGCAGCTGGATGGGAGGGCACTCTGGGGCCAACGTCCTGACTTTC. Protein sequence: CASSWMGGHSGANVLTF. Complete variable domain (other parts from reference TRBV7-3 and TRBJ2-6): GAGVSQTPSNKVTEKGKYVELRCDPISGHTALYWYRQSLGQGPEFLIYFQGTGAADDSGLPNDRFFAVRPEGSVSTLKIQRTERGDSAVYLCASSWMGGHSGANVLTFGAGSRLTVL.